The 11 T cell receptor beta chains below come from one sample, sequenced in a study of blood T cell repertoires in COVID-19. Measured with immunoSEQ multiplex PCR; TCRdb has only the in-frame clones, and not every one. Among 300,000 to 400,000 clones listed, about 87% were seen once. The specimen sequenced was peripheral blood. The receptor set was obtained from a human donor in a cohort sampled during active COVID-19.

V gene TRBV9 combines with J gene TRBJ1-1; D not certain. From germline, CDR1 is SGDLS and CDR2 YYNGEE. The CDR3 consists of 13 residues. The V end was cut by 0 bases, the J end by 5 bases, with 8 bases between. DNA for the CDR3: TGTGCCAGCAGCGTAGGGTGGCGGACTGAAGCTTTCTTT. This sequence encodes CASSVGWRTEAFF.

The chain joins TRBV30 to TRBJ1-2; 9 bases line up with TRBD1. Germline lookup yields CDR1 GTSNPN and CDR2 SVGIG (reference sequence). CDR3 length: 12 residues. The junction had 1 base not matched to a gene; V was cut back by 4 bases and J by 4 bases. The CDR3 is CAWNRGLYGYTF. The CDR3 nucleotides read TGTGCCTGGAACAGGGGGCTCTATGGCTACACCTTC.

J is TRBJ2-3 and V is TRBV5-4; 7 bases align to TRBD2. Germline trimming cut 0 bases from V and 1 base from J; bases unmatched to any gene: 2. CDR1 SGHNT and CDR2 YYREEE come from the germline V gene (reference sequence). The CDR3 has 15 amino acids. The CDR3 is CASSLDAGGTDTQYF. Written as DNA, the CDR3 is TGTGCCAGCAGCTTGGATGCGGGGGGCACAGATACGCAGTATTTT.

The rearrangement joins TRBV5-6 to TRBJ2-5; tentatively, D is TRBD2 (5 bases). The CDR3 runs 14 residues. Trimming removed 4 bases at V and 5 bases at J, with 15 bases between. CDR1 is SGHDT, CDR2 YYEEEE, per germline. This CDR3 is CASSPMRALETQYF. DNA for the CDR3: TGTGCCAGCAGCCCAATGAGGGCCCTCGAGACCCAGTACTTC.

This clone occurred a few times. The DNA for the CDR3 is TGTGCCAGCAGTGACCCAGGGTCCATCACTGAAGCTTTCTTT. Translating gives CASSDPGSITEAFF. The genes are TRBV6-1 and TRBJ1-1, with D possibly TRBD1 on 5 matching bases. V gave up 3 bases and J gave up 4 bases, with 12 bases separating them. CDR3 size: 14 residues. CDR1 MNHNS and CDR2 SASEGT come from the germline V gene.

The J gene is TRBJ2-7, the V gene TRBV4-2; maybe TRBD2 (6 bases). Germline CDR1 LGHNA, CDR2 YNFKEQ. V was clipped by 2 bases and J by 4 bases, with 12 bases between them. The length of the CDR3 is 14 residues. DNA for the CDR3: TGTGCCAGCAGCCAATCGACTAGTCAGTACGAGCAGTACTTC. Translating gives CASSQSTSQYEQYF.

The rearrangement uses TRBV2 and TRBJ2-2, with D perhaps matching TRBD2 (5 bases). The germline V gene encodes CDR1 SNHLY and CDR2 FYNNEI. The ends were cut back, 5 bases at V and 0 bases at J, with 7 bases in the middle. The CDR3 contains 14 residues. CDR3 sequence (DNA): TGTGCCAGCAGTCCGACTACGAACACCGGGGAGCTGTTTTTT. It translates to CASSPTTNTGELFF.

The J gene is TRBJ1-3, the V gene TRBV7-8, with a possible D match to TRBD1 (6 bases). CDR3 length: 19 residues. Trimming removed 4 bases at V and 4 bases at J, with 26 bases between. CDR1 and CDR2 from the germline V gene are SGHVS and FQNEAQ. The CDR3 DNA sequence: TGTGCCAGCAGCTGGATCCGGGGCCCAGGGGCGGTTTTGGGAAACACCATATATTTT. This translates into CASSWIRGPGAVLGNTIYF.

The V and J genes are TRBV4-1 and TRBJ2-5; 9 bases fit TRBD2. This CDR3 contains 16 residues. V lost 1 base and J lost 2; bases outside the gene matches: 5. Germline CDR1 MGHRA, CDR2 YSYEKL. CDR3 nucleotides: TGCGCCAGCAGCCAAGGTCCGCTAGCGGGGCAAGAGACCCAGTACTTC. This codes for CASSQGPLAGQETQYF.

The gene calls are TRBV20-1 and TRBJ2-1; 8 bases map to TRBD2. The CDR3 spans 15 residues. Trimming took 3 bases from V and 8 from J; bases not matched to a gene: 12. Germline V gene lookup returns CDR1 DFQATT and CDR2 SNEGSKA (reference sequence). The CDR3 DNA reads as TGCAGTGCTAGTATCGGGCGGGAGGTTTGGGATGAGCAGTTCTTC. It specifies CSASIGREVWDEQFF.

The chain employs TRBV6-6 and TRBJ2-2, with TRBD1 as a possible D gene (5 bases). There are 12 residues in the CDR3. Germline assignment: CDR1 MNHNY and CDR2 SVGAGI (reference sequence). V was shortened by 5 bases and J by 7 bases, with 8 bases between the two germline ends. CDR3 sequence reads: CASSRGSGELFF. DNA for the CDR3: TGTGCCAGCAGTAGGGGCAGCGGGGAGCTGTTTTTT.